Each of the 15 T cell receptor beta chains below was sequenced from the same sample in a study of control samples from healthy donors and cancer patients. Sequencing used immunoSEQ multiplex PCR; TCRdb keeps in-frame clones, though not all of them. Of roughly 120,000 clones in the sample, 88% were seen once. The sequencing sample was made of blood. The receptors originated from a man aged 45-60 years in good health.

V usage is TRBV6-5 and J usage is TRBJ1-5; D possibly corresponds to TRBD1 (5 bases). Trimming took 8 bases from V and 5 from J, leaving 16 bases between them. Per the germline V gene, CDR1 is MNHEY and CDR2 is SVGAGI. CDR3 length: 14 residues. The CDR3: CASYSGHHYQPQHF. The CDR3 nucleotides read TGTGCCAGCTACAGCGGACACCACTATCAGCCCCAGCATTTT.

Only a few counts were recorded for this clone. The chain recombines TRBV11-2 with TRBJ1-3, with D uncertain. The CDR3 is made up of 14 amino acids. Trimming took off 5 bases at V and 1 base at J, with 9 bases between the two ends. Germline V CDR1 and CDR2: SGHAT, FQNNGV. CDR3 sequence: CASSPGVSGNTIYF. The CDR3 DNA follows: TGTGCCAGCAGCCCGGGAGTGTCTGGAAACACCATATATTTT.

The CDR3 DNA reads TGTGCCAGTGGCAGGGGATTTGATACTGAAGCTTTCTTT. Encoded protein: CASGRGFDTEAFF. The V and J genes are TRBV11-1 and TRBJ1-1, with D possibly TRBD1 on 6 matching bases. The CDR3 runs 13 residues. CDR1 is SGHAT, CDR2 FQDESV, per germline (reference sequence). V was shortened by 9 bases and J by 5 bases, with 16 bases between the two germline ends.

V is TRBV11-2 and J is TRBJ1-5; D possibly corresponds to TRBD1 (5 bases). The CDR3 consists of 15 residues. Per the germline V gene, CDR1 is SGHAT and CDR2 is FQNNGV. Deletions cut 5 bases from V and 4 bases from J, with 15 bases between. The CDR3 DNA reads as TGTGCCAGCAGCCATAACACGGGGGGGAATCAGCCCCAGCATTTT. Its protein product is CASSHNTGGNQPQHF.

This chain joins TRBV5-8 and TRBJ1-3; the D gene is possibly TRBD1 (5 bases). CDR1 and CDR2 (germline): SGHTS, YDEGEE. V was trimmed by 3 bases and J by 0 bases, leaving 10 bases between them. The CDR3 length is 15 residues. CDR3 sequence (DNA): TGTGCCAGCAGCTCCGGGGGTTACTCTGGAAACACCATATATTTT. This codes for CASSSGGYSGNTIYF. Variable domain in full (rest from reference TRBV5-8 and TRBJ1-3): EAGVTQSPTHLIKTRGQQATLRCSPISGHTSVYWYQQALGLGLQFLLWYDEGEERNRGNFPPRFSGRQFPNYSSELNVNALELEDSALYLCASSSGGYSGNTIYFGEGSWLTVV.

The rearrangement uses TRBV21-1 and TRBJ1-5; the table's D call of TRBD1 was not tested on the DNA. TRBV21-1 is a recognized pseudogene. The CDR3 covers 17 residues. The CDR3 DNA reads TGTGCCAGCAGCAAAGTTCTGGGACAGGGCAACAATCAGCCCCAGCATTTT. Residues: CASSKVLGQGNNQPQHF.

About this clone itself: The sample has other DNA sequences that encode this CDR3 too. The chain carries TRBV4-1 and TRBJ1-5; a weak D match, TRBD1 (5 bases). The CDR3 consists of 16 residues. Trimming left V 2 bases short and J 4 bases short, with 15 bases between. CDR1 and CDR2 from the germline V gene are MGHRA and YSYEKL. The CDR3 nucleotides read TGCGCCAGCAGCCAATCGGACAACAAGCCAAATCAGCCCCAGCATTTT. Protein: CASSQSDNKPNQPQHF.

The chain employs TRBV2 and TRBJ1-1; D gene uncertain. V lost 5 bases, J lost 5 bases, and 15 bases lay in between. CDR3 length equals 14 residues. CDR1 is SNHLY, CDR2 FYNNEI, per germline. The CDR3: CASSNTRTVTEAFF. The CDR3 DNA reads TGTGCCAGCAGTAATACCCGGACCGTTACTGAAGCTTTCTTT.

The genes are TRBV5-1 and TRBJ2-1, with a possible D match to TRBD2 (7 bases). The V gene's germline CDR1 is SGHRS and CDR2 YFSETQ. The length of the CDR3 is 17 residues. Trimming removed 0 bases from V and 7 bases from J, with 20 bases in between. The CDR3 nucleotides are TGCGCCAGCAGCTTGGCCATAATCCGGGGGGCCGCAAATGAGCAGTTCTTC. This translates into CASSLAIIRGAANEQFF.

The chain joins TRBV6-5 to TRBJ2-1; 7 bases align to TRBD2. The V gene end was trimmed by 3 bases and the J gene end by 4 bases; junction bases not matched to a gene: 6. The germline gives CDR1 MNHEY, CDR2 SVGAGI. The CDR3 runs to 15 residues. DNA for the CDR3: TGTGCCAGCAGTTATTCGAGCGGGGTGTACAATGAGCAGTTCTTC. Protein sequence: CASSYSSGVYNEQFF.

The rearrangement uses TRBV7-9 and TRBJ1-3, with a weak D call TRBD1 (5 bases). Germline CDR1 and CDR2: SEHNR and FQNEAQ (reference sequence). The V end was cut by 5 bases, the J end by 0 bases, with 14 bases between. The CDR3 runs 16 residues. This CDR3 is CASSNQRDFSGNTIYF. The CDR3 nucleotides are TGTGCCAGCAGCAACCAACGGGACTTCTCTGGAAACACCATATATTTT.

This clone showed up just a few times. The rearrangement joins TRBV12-3 or TRBV12-4 to TRBJ2-5, with D unresolved. V lost 1 base and J 5 bases, leaving 2 bases between the germline ends. This CDR3 contains 11 residues. Here the CDR3 reads CASSLGETQYF. The CDR3 coding sequence is TGTGCCAGCAGTTTAGGGGAGACCCAGTACTTC.

The chain recombines TRBV6-5 with TRBJ1-1, with unresolved D. The germline gives CDR1 MNHEY, CDR2 SVGAGI. The CDR3 is 14 amino acids. V was cut by 5 bases and J by 6 bases, with 16 bases left in between. CDR3 residues: CASSLRWAAPEAFF. The DNA of the CDR3 is TGTGCCAGCAGTCTAAGATGGGCGGCCCCTGAAGCTTTCTTT.

The V and J genes are TRBV3-1 (or the pseudogene TRBV3-2) and TRBJ2-7; D is unresolved. V lost 4 bases and J lost 1, with 17 bases in between. Germline V CDR1 and CDR2: LGHDT, YNNKEL (reference sequence). The CDR3 totals 16 residues. CDR3 DNA sequence: TGTGCCAGCAGCCCAAGTGTGAGCCCCCGGTCCTACGAGCAGTACTTC. Translating it yields CASSPSVSPRSYEQYF.

The rearrangement joins TRBV15 to TRBJ2-1; maybe TRBD2 (6 bases). Trimming left V 5 bases short and J 5 bases short, with 16 bases between. The CDR3 runs 15 residues. CDR1 is LNHNV and CDR2 is YYDKDF in the germline V gene (reference sequence). In nucleotides, the CDR3 is TGTGCCACCAGCTTATACTCCGGGGGTAACAATGAGCAGTTCTTC. It translates to CATSLYSGGNNEQFF. The entire variable domain, with the rest obtained from reference TRBV15 and TRBJ2-1, is as follows: DAMVIQNPRYQVTQFGKPVTLSCSQTLNHNVMYWYQQKSSQAPKLLFHYYDKDFNNEADTPDNFQSRRPNTSFCFLDIRSPGLGDTAMYLCATSLYSGGNNEQFFGPGTRLTVL.